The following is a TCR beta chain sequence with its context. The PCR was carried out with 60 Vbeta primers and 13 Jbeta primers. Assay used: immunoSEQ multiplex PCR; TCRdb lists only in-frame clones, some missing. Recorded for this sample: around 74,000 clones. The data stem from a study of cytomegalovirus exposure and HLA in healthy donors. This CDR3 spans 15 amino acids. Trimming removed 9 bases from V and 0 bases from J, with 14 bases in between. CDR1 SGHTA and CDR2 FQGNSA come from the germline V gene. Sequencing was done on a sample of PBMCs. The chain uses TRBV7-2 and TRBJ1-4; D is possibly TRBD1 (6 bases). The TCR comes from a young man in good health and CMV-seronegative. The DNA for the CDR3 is TGTGCCAGTCAGAGGGGGGGGTCAACTAATGAAAAACTGTTTTTT. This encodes CASQRGGSTNEKLFF.